This is a list of T cell receptor beta chains from one sample in a study of blood T cell repertoires in COVID-19. The method was immunoSEQ multiplex PCR; TCRdb's version includes in-frame clones alone and lacks a portion of them. The table has 200,000 to 250,000 clones, approximately 90% seen once. The sequencing sample was made of peripheral blood. The receptors here all came from a man in his late teens or twenties with active or convalescent COVID-19. The CDR3 runs from the conserved cysteine through the conserved F or W. Fields, in order: J gene, V gene, D gene, clone size, CDR3 protein, CDR3 DNA. The D gene is left open where the match is weak. The size entry is marked missing in some rows and otherwise reads once, few, many or a size class.

>TRBJ1-1|TRBV6-5|TRBD1|NA
CASRTGGDTEAFF
TGTGCCAGCAGGACAGGGGGAGACACTGAAGCTTTCTTT
>TRBJ2-7|TRBV27|TRBD1|NA
CASGRGQGGHKAGQYF
TGTGCCAGCGGCAGGGGGCAGGGCGGCCATAAAGCCGGGCAGTACTTC
>TRBJ1-1|TRBV7-9|NA|NA
CASSFTGDTEAFF
TGTGCCAGCAGCTTCACCGGAGACACTGAAGCTTTCTTT
>TRBJ1-4|TRBV9|NA|NA
CASSVTGRREKLFF
TGTGCCAGCAGCGTGACAGGTCGGAGGGAAAAACTGTTTTTT
>TRBJ1-5|TRBV20-1|NA|NA
CSASHPRANQPQHF
TGCAGTGCTAGTCACCCCAGGGCGAATCAGCCCCAGCATTTT
>TRBJ2-2|TRBV2|NA|NA
CASSENPAGELFF
TGTGCCAGCAGTGAGAATCCAGCCGGGGAGCTGTTTTTT
>TRBJ2-5|TRBV7-3|TRBD2|NA
CASSLTGAASGSRRETQYF
TGTGCCAGCAGCTTAACAGGCGCGGCTAGCGGGAGTAGGAGAGAGACCCAGTACTTC
>TRBJ2-5|TRBV19|NA|NA
CASSMGRETQYF
TGTGCCAGTAGTATGGGCAGGGAGACCCAGTACTTC
>TRBJ2-2|TRBV7-2|NA|once
CASSLGLIAATTGELFF
TGTGCCAGCAGCTTAGGATTAATAGCTGCGACCACCGGGGAGCTGTTTTTT
>TRBJ2-7|TRBV27|TRBD2|NA
CASRAGVGEQYF
TGTGCCAGTAGAGCGGGAGTTGGCGAGCAGTACTTC
>TRBJ1-2|TRBV28|NA|NA
CASSLGAYGYTF
TGTGCCAGCAGTTTGGGGGCCTATGGCTACACCTTC
>TRBJ1-1|TRBV20-1|NA|NA
CSATGYLSAFF
TGCAGTGCTACAGGGTATTTATCAGCTTTCTTT
>TRBJ1-2|TRBV6-6|NA|NA
CASSLPVANYGYTF
TGTGCCAGCAGCCTCCCGGTAGCCAACTATGGCTACACCTTC
>TRBJ1-5|TRBV6-5|NA|NA
CASSDRPYSNQPQHF
TGTGCCAGCAGCGACAGGCCCTATAGCAATCAGCCCCAGCATTTT
>TRBJ1-5|TRBV18|NA|NA
CASSPRGSRGVSNQPQHF
TGTGCCAGCTCACCGCGGGGCTCGCGGGGGGTTTCTAATCAGCCCCAGCATTTT
>TRBJ2-1|TRBV28|TRBD2|NA
CASSSFGAGAYNEQFF
TGTGCCAGCAGTTCCTTCGGGGCGGGAGCCTACAATGAGCAGTTCTTC
>TRBJ2-7|TRBV29-1|NA|NA
CSVDEGYEQYF
TGCAGCGTTGATGAGGGCTACGAGCAGTACTTC
>TRBJ2-7|TRBV7-9|NA|NA
CASSRLTEFYEQYF
TGTGCCAGCAGCAGACTGACAGAGTTCTACGAGCAGTACTTC
>TRBJ1-5|TRBV28|TRBD1|NA
CASSLYWTGRNQPQHF
TGTGCCAGCAGTTTATACTGGACAGGGAGGAATCAGCCCCAGCATTTT
>TRBJ2-7|TRBV29-1|TRBD1|once
CSVEVGTGDEQYF
TGCAGCGTTGAAGTGGGGACAGGGGACGAGCAGTACTTC
>TRBJ2-2|TRBV4-3|TRBD1|NA
CASSQDPIRGQVTTGELFF
TGCGCCAGCAGCCAAGATCCCATTAGGGGACAGGTGACCACCGGGGAGCTGTTTTTT
>TRBJ2-7|TRBV27|TRBD1|once
CASSLSRGLGYEQYF
TGTGCCAGCAGTTTATCGAGGGGGCTGGGCTACGAGCAGTACTTC
>TRBJ2-1|TRBV3-1/TRBV3-2|TRBD2|NA
CASSHRLAKNEQFF
TGTGCCAGCAGCCACCGACTAGCAAAAAATGAGCAGTTCTTC
>TRBJ1-5|TRBV24-1|NA|few
CATSDLNSNQPQHF
TGTGCCACCAGTGACCTTAATAGCAATCAGCCCCAGCATTTT